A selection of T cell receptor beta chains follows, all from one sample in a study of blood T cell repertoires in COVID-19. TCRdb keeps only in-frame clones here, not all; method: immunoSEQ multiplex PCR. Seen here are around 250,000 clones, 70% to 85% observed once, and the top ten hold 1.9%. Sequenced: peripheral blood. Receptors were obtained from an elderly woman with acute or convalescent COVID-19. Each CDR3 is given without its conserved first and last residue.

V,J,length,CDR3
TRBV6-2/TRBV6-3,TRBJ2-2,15,ASSYQGLAANTGELF
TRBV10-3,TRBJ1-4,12,AISETPDRGGLF
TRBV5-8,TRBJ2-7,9,ASSPGYEQY
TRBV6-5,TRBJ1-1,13,ASSYSIPGNTEAF
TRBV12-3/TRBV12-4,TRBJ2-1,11,ASRFGQYNEQF
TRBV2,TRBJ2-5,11,ASTAGFGETQY
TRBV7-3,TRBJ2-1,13,ASSPVAGSYNEQF
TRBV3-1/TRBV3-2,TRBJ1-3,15,ASSPRDRGAPGNTIY
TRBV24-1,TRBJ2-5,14,ATSDLFAQGYETQY
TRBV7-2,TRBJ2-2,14,ASSLDRGQNTGELF
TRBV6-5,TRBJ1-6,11,ASSPGLDSPLH